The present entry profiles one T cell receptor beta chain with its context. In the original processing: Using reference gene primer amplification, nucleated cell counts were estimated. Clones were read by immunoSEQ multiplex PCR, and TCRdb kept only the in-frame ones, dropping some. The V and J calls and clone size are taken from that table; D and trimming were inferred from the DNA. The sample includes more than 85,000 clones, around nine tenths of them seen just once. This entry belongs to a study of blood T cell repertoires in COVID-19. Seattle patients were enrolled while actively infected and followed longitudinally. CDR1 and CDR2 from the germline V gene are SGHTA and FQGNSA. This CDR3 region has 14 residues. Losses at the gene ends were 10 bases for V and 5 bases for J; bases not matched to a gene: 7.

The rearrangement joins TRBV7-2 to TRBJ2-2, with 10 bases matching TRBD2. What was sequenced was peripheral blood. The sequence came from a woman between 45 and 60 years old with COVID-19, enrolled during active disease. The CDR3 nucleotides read TGTGCCACCCAGCGGGGGGGCAGAACCGGGGAGCTGTTTTTT. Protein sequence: CATQRGGRTGELFF.